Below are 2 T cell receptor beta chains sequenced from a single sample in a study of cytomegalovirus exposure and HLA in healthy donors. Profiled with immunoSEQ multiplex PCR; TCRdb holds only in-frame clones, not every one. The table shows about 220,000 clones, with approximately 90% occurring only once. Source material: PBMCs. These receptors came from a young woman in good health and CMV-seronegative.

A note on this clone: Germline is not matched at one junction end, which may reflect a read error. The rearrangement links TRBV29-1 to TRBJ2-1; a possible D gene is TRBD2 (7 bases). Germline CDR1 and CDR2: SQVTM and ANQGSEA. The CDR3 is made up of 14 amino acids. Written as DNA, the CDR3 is TGCAGCGCTGAAAGGGACCCGGGGGGCGGTGAGCAGTTCTTC. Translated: CSAERDPGGGEQFF.

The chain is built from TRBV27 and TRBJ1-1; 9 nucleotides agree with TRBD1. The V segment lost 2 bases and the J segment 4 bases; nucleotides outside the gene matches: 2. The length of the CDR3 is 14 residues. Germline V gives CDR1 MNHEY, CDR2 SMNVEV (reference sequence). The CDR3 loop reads CASSLTGGITEAFF. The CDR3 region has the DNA TGTGCCAGCAGTTTAACAGGGGGCATCACTGAAGCTTTCTTT.